These 10 T cell receptor beta chains share one sample of origin, sequenced in a study of sequential checkpoint blockade in melanoma. The data were produced by immunoSEQ multiplex PCR, yet TCRdb's version contains in-frame clones alone and is incomplete. The repertoire holds about 6,200 clones, with roughly 53% as singletons. Treatment noted: randomized to nivolumab then ipilimumab (arm A) or the reverse (arm B). The sample here was CD8+ T cells sorted from blood (inferred from file names), taken from a patient given nivolumab and ipilimumab in sequence. The receptors here all came from a human donor with melanoma.

This clone was observed a handful of times. The chain uses TRBV4-2 and TRBJ2-7; TRBD2 aligns across 12 bases. Per germline, CDR1 LGHNA and CDR2 YNFKEQ. Trimming removed 0 bases from V and 4 bases from J; junction bases left unmatched: 10. The CDR3 has 18 residues. The CDR3 DNA reads as TGTGCCAGCAGCCAAGAAGCCCTAGCGGGAGGGATAACGTACGAGCAGTACTTC. Translating it yields CASSQEALAGGITYEQYF.

This sequence joins TRBV7-3 and TRBJ1-2, with 9 bases lining up with TRBD1. Germline CDR1 reads SGHTA; CDR2 reads FQGTGA. The CDR3 has 16 amino acids. Losses at the gene ends were 4 bases for V and 7 bases for J; bases not matched to a gene: 13. CDR3 DNA: TGTGCCAGCAGCTCCGGGACAGGGCTCCCTTTGGGTGGCTACACCTTC. It specifies CASSSGTGLPLGGYTF.

The chain recombines TRBV27 with TRBJ2-7; 11 bases map to TRBD1. From germline, CDR1 is MNHEY and CDR2 SMNVEV (reference sequence). This CDR3 region has 15 residues. V was pared by 1 base and J by 3 bases, with 2 bases of the junction left unmatched. CDR3 loop: CASSLWGTGGYEQYF. CDR3 nucleotides: TGTGCCAGCAGTTTATGGGGGACAGGGGGCTACGAGCAGTACTTC.

J is TRBJ2-5 and V is TRBV4-1; 9 bases are a match to TRBD1. The DNA end is more similar to TRBJ2-7, so the J call may be wrong. The CDR3 has 16 amino acids. Germline values: CDR1 MGHRA, CDR2 YSYEKL. As DNA, the CDR3 is TGCGCCAGCAGCCAGGGCGGGGACAGGGTCTCCTACGAGCAGTACTTC. It specifies CASSQGGDRVSYEQYF.

The CDR3 here is CASRPTSGSQETQYF. The CDR3 DNA follows: TGTGCCAGCAGACCGACTAGCGGGAGCCAAGAGACCCAGTACTTC. The J gene is TRBJ2-5, the V gene TRBV6-5, with 12 bases that match TRBD2. This CDR3 is built from 15 residues. Per the germline V gene, CDR1 is MNHEY and CDR2 is SVGAGI. The junction had 3 bases not matched to a gene; V was cut back by 6 bases and J by 1 base.

The chain joins TRBV15 to TRBJ2-7, with D uncertain. The V gene lost 3 bases and the J gene lost 6 bases, with 9 bases spanning the gap. The CDR3 covers 12 residues. The germline gives CDR1 LNHNV, CDR2 YYDKDF (reference sequence). DNA of the CDR3: TGTGCCACCAGCAGTAACCTAGTCGAGCAGTACTTC. This gives the protein CATSSNLVEQYF.

The chain has TRBV13 and TRBJ2-4; 10 bases align to TRBD2. CDR1 is PRHDT, CDR2 FYEKMQ, per germline (reference sequence). This CDR3 is 16 amino acids long. With 5 bases clipped from V and 1 base from J, the junction kept 5 bases outside the gene matches. Written as DNA, the CDR3 is TGTGCCAGCAGCCATAGCGGGGGGACGGCCAAAAACATTCAGTACTTC. Translation gives CASSHSGGTAKNIQYF. Combining the CDR3 with reference TRBV13 and TRBJ2-4 gives the whole variable domain AAGVIQSPRHLIKEKRETATLKCYPIPRHDTVYWYQQGPGQDPQFLISFYEKMQSDKGSIPDRFSAQQFSDYHSELNMSSLELGDSALYFCASSHSGGTAKNIQYFGAGTRLSVL.

J is TRBJ2-7 and V is TRBV7-9; D might be TRBD1 (5 bases). In germline, CDR1 is SEHNR, CDR2 FQNEAQ (reference sequence). The CDR3 contains 12 residues. V was shortened by 5 bases and J by 4 bases, with 9 bases between the two germline ends. This CDR3 is CASSTDSYEQYF. In nucleotides, the CDR3 is TGTGCCAGCAGCACCGACAGTTACGAGCAGTACTTC.

By sample share, this clone is medium-sized. J is TRBJ1-2 and V is TRBV4-3; D call uncertain. This CDR3 is built from 14 residues. V was clipped by 0 bases and J by 9 bases, with 14 bases between them. Germline CDR1 is LGHNA and CDR2 is YSLEER. The CDR3 region is CASSQDRVGGSYTF. In DNA form, the CDR3 reads TGCGCCAGCAGCCAAGATAGGGTAGGAGGGAGCTACACCTTC.

The chain combines TRBV19 with TRBJ2-6, with D possibly matching TRBD1 (5 bases). CDR3 length: 15 amino acids. The germline V gene encodes CDR1 LNHDA and CDR2 SQIVND (reference sequence). The ends were cut back, 4 bases at V and 3 bases at J, with 10 bases in the middle. This chain's CDR3 is CASSTGHFGANVLTF. As DNA, the CDR3 is TGTGCCAGTAGTACAGGACATTTTGGGGCCAACGTCCTGACTTTC.